The T cell receptor beta chain described here comes from a study of T cells in Graves' hyperthyroidism and ophthalmopathy. Template material for amplifying TCR beta CDR3 regions consisted of RNA transcripts. A set of HTBI primers served as the primers for a first-round RT-PCR of the TCR CDR3. TCRdb used MiXCR to reprocess the multiplex PCR reads, holding one entry per CDR3 protein. The sample contains approximately 300,000 distinct CDR3 sequences, roughly 17% of which appear only once. This clonotype turned up a few times. Diagnostic decisions used clinical symptoms, serum thyroxine and TRAb, thyroid ultrasound and orbital computed tomography. The clonotype was recovered from a man aged 30-40 years with Graves' hyperthyroidism. Sequencing was carried out using blood.

The CDR3 here is CSARDRRNYNEQFF. The CDR3 DNA sequence: TGCAGTGCTAGAGATCGGCGGAACTACAATGAGCAGTTCTTC. The V and J genes are TRBV20-1 and TRBJ2-1; no clear D gene. V lost 0 bases and J 3 bases, leaving 9 bases between the germline ends. Germline values: CDR1 DFQATT, CDR2 SNEGSKA (reference sequence). The CDR3 is 14 residues long.